The 13 T cell receptor beta chains listed next were all sequenced from one sample in a study of cytomegalovirus exposure and HLA in healthy donors. A multiplex PCR was run with 60 Vbeta primers and 13 Jbeta primers. Clones were read by immunoSEQ multiplex PCR, and TCRdb kept only the in-frame ones, dropping some. The sample lists 200,000 to 250,000 clones, approximately 79% occurring once. Sequences were obtained from PBMCs. The receptors were gathered from a man in his fifties in good health and CMV-seronegative.

The rearrangement links TRBV2 to TRBJ1-6, with TRBD1 matching 7 bases. Looked up from germline, CDR1 is SNHLY and CDR2 is FYNNEI. The length of the CDR3 is 14 residues. J was trimmed by 9 bases and V by 4 bases; bases with no gene match: 6. The CDR3 DNA sequence: TGTGCCAGCAGTGCAACAGGGGTGGGTTCACCCCTCCACTTT. Translation gives CASSATGVGSPLHF.

The gene calls are TRBV7-9 and TRBJ1-4, with a weak D call TRBD1 (6 bases). Germline V gene lookup returns CDR1 SEHNR and CDR2 FQNEAQ (reference sequence). V was trimmed by 4 bases and J by 6 bases, leaving 15 bases between them. CDR3 length: 15 residues. As DNA, the CDR3 is TGTGCCAGCAGCTACTCAGGGGTAAAAGATGAAAAACTGTTTTTT. This gives the protein CASSYSGVKDEKLFF.

This clone has only one observation. V and J are TRBV30 and TRBJ1-2, with 8 nucleotides matching TRBD1. Looked up from germline, CDR1 is GTSNPN and CDR2 is SVGIG (reference sequence). This CDR3 spans 13 amino acids. Germline trimming cut 0 bases from V and 7 bases from J; bases unmatched to any gene: 4. CDR3 sequence reads: CAWSVHRGFGYTF. For the CDR3, the DNA is TGTGCCTGGAGTGTCCACAGGGGGTTTGGCTACACCTTC.

This chain connects TRBV30 to TRBJ1-4; D unresolved. This CDR3 region has 11 residues. Germline lookup yields CDR1 GTSNPN and CDR2 SVGIG (reference sequence). Trimming shortened V by 5 bases and J by 11 bases, and 12 bases separated the two germline ends. CDR3 DNA: TGTGCCTGGGGAGTAGTTAATAAACTGTTTTTT. Its translation is CAWGVVNKLFF.

This chain joins TRBV5-8 and TRBJ2-7, with 8 bases aligning to TRBD1. CDR1 SGHTS and CDR2 YDEGEE come from the germline V gene. The CDR3 is made up of 15 amino acids. The J segment lost 1 base and the V segment lost 3 bases, leaving 6 bases of the junction unmatched. The CDR3 loop reads CASSSPGTGSYEQYF. In DNA, the CDR3 is TGTGCCAGCAGCTCTCCGGGGACAGGTTCCTACGAGCAGTACTTC.

V gene TRBV9 combines with J gene TRBJ2-1; TRBD2 might be the D (5 bases). Germline V gene data show CDR1 as SGDLS and CDR2 as YYNGEE. Trimming stripped 0 bases from V and 1 base from J, with 8 bases between. This CDR3 is built from 15 residues. Written as DNA, the CDR3 is TGTGCCAGCAGCGTAGGTGAGGGATCCTACAATGAGCAGTTCTTC. Protein sequence: CASSVGEGSYNEQFF.

The rearrangement uses TRBV2 and TRBJ1-4; 10 nucleotides match TRBD1. Germline V gene data show CDR1 as SNHLY and CDR2 as FYNNEI. The CDR3 totals 15 residues. V lost 6 bases to trimming and J lost 8 bases; unmatched junction nucleotides: 9. CDR3 bases: TGTGCCAGCAGGCCTGACAGGGGGCGCGAGGAAAAACTGTTTTTT. It is translated as CASRPDRGREEKLFF.

CDR3 in amino acids: CASSLGDMTNEKLFF. The CDR3 DNA reads as TGTGCCAGCAGCTTGGGGGACATGACTAATGAAAAACTGTTTTTT. The chain carries TRBV7-9 and TRBJ1-4; possibly TRBD1 for D (6 bases). The CDR3 has 15 residues. The germline V and J ends were trimmed by 3 bases and 2 bases, with 10 bases remaining between them. Germline lookup yields CDR1 SEHNR and CDR2 FQNEAQ (reference sequence).

CDR3 sequence: CASSKGGQGGYTF. CDR3 nucleotide sequence: TGCGCCAGCAGCAAGGGGGGGCAAGGGGGCTACACCTTC. The J gene is TRBJ1-2, the V gene TRBV10-2; maybe TRBD1 (6 bases). CDR3 length: 13 amino acids. Germline assignment: CDR1 WSHSY and CDR2 SAAADI. The V and J ends lost 6 bases and 8 bases respectively, with 16 bases between them.

This clone was counted only a few times. The chain joins TRBV6-5 to TRBJ2-6, with D unclear. Germline V gene sequence: CDR1 MNHEY, CDR2 SVGAGI. V was cut by 6 bases and J by 0 bases, with 3 bases left in between. CDR3 length equals 13 residues. In DNA form, the CDR3 reads TGTGCCAGCAGCAACTCTGGGGCCAACGTCCTGACTTTC. The encoded protein is CASSNSGANVLTF.

The DNA of the CDR3 is TGTGCCAGCAGTACAGGGACAGGGTCCCGAGGGGAGCTGTTTTTT. Its protein is CASSTGTGSRGELFF. The chain links TRBV28 to TRBJ2-2; TRBD1 agrees at 9 bases. The V gene's germline CDR1 is MDHEN and CDR2 SYDVKM. CDR3 size: 15 residues. The J segment lost 8 bases and the V segment lost 5 bases, leaving 9 bases of the junction unmatched.

Concerning this clone: Since a far larger clone is one base different, this is likely a read error. The chain employs TRBV5-6 and TRBJ2-7; 9 positions agree with TRBD1. The CDR3 consists of 15 residues. CDR1 and CDR2 from the germline V gene are SGHDT and YYEEEE. J lost 7 bases, V lost 4 bases, and 12 bases had no gene match. CDR3 sequence reads: CASSPHRGRFDEQYF. CDR3 bases: TGTGCCAGCAGCCCCCACAGGGGGCGCTTCGATGAGCAGTACTTC. Supplemented by reference TRBV5-6 and TRBJ2-7, the full variable domain reads DAGVTQSPTHLIKTRGQQVTLRCSPKSGHDTVSWYQQALGQGPQFIFQYYEEEERQRGNFPDRFSGHQFPNYSSELNVNALLLGDSALYLCASSPHRGRFDEQYFGPGTRLTVT.

This sequence joins TRBV2 and TRBJ2-1; no clear D gene. The CDR3 length is 11 residues. Germline V gives CDR1 SNHLY, CDR2 FYNNEI. Trimming shortened V by 4 bases and J by 7 bases, and 5 bases separated the two germline ends. The CDR3 is CASSVLNEQFF. The CDR3 DNA is TGTGCCAGCAGTGTTCTGAATGAGCAGTTCTTC.